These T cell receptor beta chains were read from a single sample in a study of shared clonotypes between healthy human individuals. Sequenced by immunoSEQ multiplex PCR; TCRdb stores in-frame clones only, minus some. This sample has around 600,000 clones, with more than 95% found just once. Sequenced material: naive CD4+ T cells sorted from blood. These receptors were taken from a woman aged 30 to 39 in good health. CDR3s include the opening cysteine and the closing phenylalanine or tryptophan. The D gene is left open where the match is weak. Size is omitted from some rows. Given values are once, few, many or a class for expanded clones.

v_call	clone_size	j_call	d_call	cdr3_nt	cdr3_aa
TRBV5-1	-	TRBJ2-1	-	TGCGCCAGCAGCCCGGATGAGAGCTCCCCCCACAATGAGCAGTTCTTC	CASSPDESSPHNEQFF
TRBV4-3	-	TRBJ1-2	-	TGCGCCAGCATAGGCTACACCTTC	CASIGYTF
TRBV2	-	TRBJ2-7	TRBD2	TGTGCCAGCAGGGCGGGAGCGGGGTCCTACGAGCAGTACTTC	CASRAGAGSYEQYF
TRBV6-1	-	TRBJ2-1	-	TGTGCCAGCTTTAATAATGCGCAGTTCTTC	CASFNNAQFF
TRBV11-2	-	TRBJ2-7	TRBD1	TGTGCCAGCAGCTTATTTGGACAGGGGACCTACGAGCAGTACTTC	CASSLFGQGTYEQYF
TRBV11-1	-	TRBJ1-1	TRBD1	TGTGCCAGCAGCTCAGAAGGGGGCTTGAACACTGAAGCTTTCTTT	CASSSEGGLNTEAFF
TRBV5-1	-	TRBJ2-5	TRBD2	TGCGCCAGCAGCACGGGACTAGCGATCGAACAAGAGACCCAGTACTTC	CASSTGLAIEQETQYF
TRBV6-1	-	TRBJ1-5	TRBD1	TGTGCCAGCAGTGAAAGCGGGACAGGGTGGGGTCAGCCCCAGCATTTT	CASSESGTGWGQPQHF
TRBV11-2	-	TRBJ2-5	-	TGTGCCAGCACCCTCCAAGAGACCCAGTACTTC	CASTLQETQYF
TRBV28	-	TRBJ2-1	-	TGTGCCAGCAGTCTGAACCGGGACGCTACCTACAATGAGCAGTTCTTC	CASSLNRDATYNEQFF
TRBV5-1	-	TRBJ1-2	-	TGCGCCAGCAGCCAAGGGACAAACTATGGCTACACCTTC	CASSQGTNYGYTF
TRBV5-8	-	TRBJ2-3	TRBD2	TGTGCCAGCAGCGGAAGACTAGCGGGAAGTACAGATACGCAGTATTTT	CASSGRLAGSTDTQYF
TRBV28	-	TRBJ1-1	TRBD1	TGTGCCAGCAGTTTGGACTACAGGGGCGCCGGCGTCACTGAAGCTTTCTTT	CASSLDYRGAGVTEAFF
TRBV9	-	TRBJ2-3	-	TGTGCCAGCAGCGTAGGACGGGCCCAAGATACGCAGTATTTT	CASSVGRAQDTQYF
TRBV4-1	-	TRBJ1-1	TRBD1	TGCGCCAGCAGCCAAGGGGGACAGACTACTGAAGCTTTCTTT	CASSQGGQTTEAFF
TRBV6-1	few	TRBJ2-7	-	TGTGCCACTTCCCTCGACTCCTACGAGCAGTACTTC	CATSLDSYEQYF
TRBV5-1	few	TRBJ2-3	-	TGCGCCAGCAGCTTGGGACAGCGGCCTAGCACAGATACGCAGTATTTT	CASSLGQRPSTDTQYF
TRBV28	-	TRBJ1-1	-	TGTGCCAGCAGTTTAGTGGGGTTTATTACGTCGGACACTGAAGCTTTCTTT	CASSLVGFITSDTEAFF